Following are 21 T cell receptor beta chains from one sample sequenced in a study of blood T cells in healthy people across ages. With a J-beta primer mix and a sample-barcoded 5' primer, a second PCR ran about 6 to 11 cycles. TCRdb independently ran MiXCR on the 5' RACE reads; one entry per CDR3 protein. The sample carries about 1,500,000 distinct CDR3 sequences, roughly 40% recorded once. Sequencing was carried out using blood. The source is a woman aged 18-35 years in good health.

The chain employs TRBV20-1 and TRBJ1-2; D may be TRBD1 (5 bases). The V gene's germline CDR1 is DFQATT and CDR2 SNEGSKA (reference sequence). This CDR3 comprises 14 residues. V was pared by 1 base and J by 3 bases, with 12 bases between. CDR3 loop: CSARAWDDDYGYTF. The CDR3 nucleotides read TGCAGTGCTAGAGCCTGGGACGATGACTATGGCTACACCTTC.

The chain combines TRBV7-9 with TRBJ1-5; possible D gene TRBD1, 6 bases. Germline V gene lookup returns CDR1 SEHNR and CDR2 FQNEAQ (reference sequence). V lost 3 bases and J 7 bases, leaving 22 bases between the germline ends. The CDR3 is 17 residues long. The CDR3 protein is CASSLGEEGGPKQPQHF. For the CDR3, the DNA is TGTGCCAGCAGCTTGGGGGAGGAGGGGGGCCCTAAGCAGCCCCAGCATTTT.

In its sample, this clonotype was seen once. V usage is TRBV29-1 and J usage is TRBJ2-1; 7 nucleotides line up with TRBD1. The J call could be wrong; TRBJ2-7 is a better fit for the DNA end. The CDR3 length is 13 residues. The germline V gene has CDR1 SQVTM and CDR2 ANQGSEA. In nucleotides, the CDR3 is TGCAGCAGCCGGGACAGAGACTACAATGAGCAGTACTTC. It codes for CSSRDRDYNEQYF.

The V gene is TRBV7-8, the J gene TRBJ1-5; weak D call: TRBD1 (5 bases). Germline V gene sequence: CDR1 SGHVS, CDR2 FQNEAQ. V was pared by 2 bases and J by 2 bases, with 10 bases between. The CDR3 has 15 amino acids. CDR3 amino acids: CASSLYRTRNQPQHF. DNA for the CDR3: TGTGCCAGCAGCTTATACAGGACCCGCAATCAGCCCCAGCATTTT.

To note about this clonotype: Germline and junction disagree at one end, which may indicate a read error. The V call is TRBV13, the J call TRBJ1-5; TRBD1 might be the D (6 bases). The V gene's germline CDR1 is PRHDT and CDR2 FYEKMQ (reference sequence). This CDR3 region has 15 residues. The DNA for the CDR3 is TGTGTCAGCAGCTCCTCTTCAGGGGGCAATCAGCCCCAGCATTTT. The encoded protein is CVSSSSSGGNQPQHF.

This sequence joins TRBV18 and TRBJ2-7, with no clear D. This CDR3 is built from 12 residues. V was cut by 3 bases and J by 5 bases, with 8 bases left in between. CDR1 and CDR2 from the germline V gene are KGHSH and LQKENI. CDR3 in amino acids: CASSPMGNEQYF. The CDR3 bases are TGTGCCAGCTCACCTATGGGGAACGAGCAGTACTTC.

This clonotype has a handful of counts. The J gene is TRBJ2-7, the V gene TRBV20-1; TRBD2 is a possible D gene (6 bases). Germline V gives CDR1 DFQATT, CDR2 SNEGSKA (reference sequence). V was trimmed by 0 bases and J by 6 bases, leaving 15 bases between them. The CDR3 totals 14 residues. The CDR3 region is CSARDWQGGSEQYF. In DNA form, the CDR3 reads TGCAGTGCTAGAGATTGGCAGGGAGGCAGCGAGCAGTACTTC.

A word on this clonotype: The junction differs from germline at one of its ends, possibly a read error. The chain links TRBV10-2 to TRBJ2-7; 8 bases line up with TRBD2. The CDR3 is made up of 16 amino acids. CDR1 is WSHSY, CDR2 SAAADI, per germline. The CDR3 nucleotides read TGCGCCACCAGTGGGGCGACTAGCGCCCATTCCTACGAGCAGTACTTC. It is translated as CATSGATSAHSYEQYF.

The CDR3 DNA sequence: TGTGCCAGCAGCTCCTCCGGGACTACCACCTACAATGAGCAGTTCTTC. Amino acids: CASSSSGTTTYNEQFF. The rearrangement uses TRBV7-2 and TRBJ2-1, with 7 nucleotides matching TRBD2. This CDR3 has 16 amino acids. Germline V gives CDR1 SGHTA, CDR2 FQGNSA. The trim removed 4 bases at V and 2 bases at J, leaving 8 bases unmatched.

This clonotype has at least ten counts. The V gene is TRBV6-5, the J gene TRBJ2-1; no definite D call. The CDR3 covers 11 residues. Trimming cost V 0 bases and J 13 bases, with 7 bases left between them. Germline V gives CDR1 MNHEY, CDR2 SVGAGI. The CDR3 is CASSYSNSQFF. The CDR3 region has the DNA TGTGCCAGCAGTTACTCGAACAGTCAGTTCTTC.

This clonotype was counted only a few times. V and J are TRBV12-3 or TRBV12-4 and TRBJ2-3; D is unclear. The CDR3 sequence is 13 residues long. Trimming stripped 6 bases from V and 5 bases from J, with 12 bases between. The CDR3 coding sequence is TGTGCCAGCAGACAGCTAGGTAGAGATACGCAGTATTTT. Translated: CASRQLGRDTQYF.

This clonotype was seen only once. The rearrangement joins TRBV15 to TRBJ2-1; TRBD1 is a possible D gene (6 bases). The J call is in doubt because the DNA end fits TRBJ2-7 better. The germline gives CDR1 LNHNV, CDR2 YYDKDF (reference sequence). This CDR3 has 15 residues. The CDR3 DNA reads TGTGCCACCAGCAGAGAGTCAGGGGCCTACAATGAGCAGTACTTC. Residues: CATSRESGAYNEQYF.

This chain uses TRBV4-2 with TRBJ2-3; 8 nucleotides line up with TRBD2. This CDR3 has 16 residues. V lost 0 bases to trimming and J lost 4 bases; unmatched junction nucleotides: 6. Per the germline V gene, CDR1 is LGHNA and CDR2 is YNFKEQ. This CDR3 is CASSQDSGMGADTQYF. As DNA, the CDR3 is TGTGCCAGCAGCCAAGATAGCGGGATGGGGGCAGATACGCAGTATTTT.

The rearrangement joins TRBV10-3 to TRBJ2-3, with D possibly matching TRBD1 (6 bases). Germline V gives CDR1 ENHRY, CDR2 SYGVKD. The V end lost 3 bases, the J end lost 1 base, and 11 bases lay between the germline ends. The CDR3 spans 15 residues. DNA of the CDR3: TGTGCCATCAGTGATAGGGGGAGCGGCACAGATACGCAGTATTTT. It is translated as CAISDRGSGTDTQYF.

Comments on this clonotype: This may stem from a read error, because a much larger clone lies one nucleotide away. The chain employs TRBV7-2 and TRBJ2-5; D is uncertain. CDR3 length: 13 amino acids. V lost 5 bases and J 5 bases, leaving 12 bases between the germline ends. The germline V gene has CDR1 SGHTA and CDR2 FQGNSA. The CDR3 spells CASSRDRDETQYF. DNA of the CDR3: TGTGCCAGCAGCCGAGACCGCGACGAGACCCAGTACTTC.

The genes are TRBV28 and TRBJ2-3, with D perhaps assigned TRBD1 or TRBD2 (5 bases each). This CDR3 region has 17 residues. Germline assignment: CDR1 MDHEN and CDR2 SYDVKM. Trimming shortened V by 2 bases and J by 2 bases, and 17 bases separated the two germline ends. CDR3 in amino acids: CASSLESWDADTDTQYF. The CDR3 region has the DNA TGTGCCAGCAGTTTAGAGTCTTGGGACGCGGACACAGATACGCAGTATTTT. Full variable domain (missing parts from reference TRBV28 and TRBJ2-3): DVKVTQSSRYLVKRTGEKVFLECVQDMDHENMFWYRQDPGLGLRLIYFSYDVKMKEKGDIPEGYSVSREKKERFSLILESASTNQTSMYLCASSLESWDADTDTQYFGPGTRLTVL.

This clonotype was seen repeatedly, ten times or more. This chain uses TRBV29-1 with TRBJ2-7, with TRBD1 as a possible D gene (6 bases). The CDR3 loop spans 14 amino acids. V dropped 4 bases and J dropped 0 bases, with 13 bases sitting between them. Germline CDR1 and CDR2: SQVTM and ANQGSEA. The CDR3 sequence: CSVVGGASSYEQYF. The CDR3 coding sequence is TGCAGCGTTGTAGGGGGAGCGAGCTCCTACGAGCAGTACTTC.

CDR3 protein: CASSQDPGNSGYGYTF. CDR3 nucleotide sequence: TGCGCCAGCAGCCAAGATCCAGGGAATTCGGGCTATGGCTACACCTTC. This chain uses TRBV4-1 with TRBJ1-2, with a possible D match to TRBD1 (5 bases). V was clipped by 0 bases and J by 4 bases, with 15 bases between them. This CDR3 spans 16 amino acids. From germline, CDR1 is MGHRA and CDR2 YSYEKL.

As for this clonotype: A far larger clone is one base from this, pointing to a likely read error. J is TRBJ2-6 and V is TRBV27; D is possibly TRBD1 (6 bases). The CDR3 contains 15 residues. Germline V gene sequence: CDR1 MNHEY, CDR2 SMNVEV (reference sequence). CDR3 coding DNA: TGTGCCAGCAGTTTGAGGGGGTCTGGGGCCAACGTCCTGGCTTTC. Residues: CASSLRGSGANVLAF.

The V gene is TRBV9, the J gene TRBJ1-3; a weak D match, TRBD1 (5 bases). Trimming removed 3 bases at V and 2 bases at J, with 12 bases between. Germline V gives CDR1 SGDLS, CDR2 YYNGEE. There are 15 residues in the CDR3. The CDR3 loop reads CASSAPQGAGNTIYF. The CDR3 DNA follows: TGTGCCAGCAGCGCTCCCCAGGGAGCTGGAAACACCATATATTTT. Drawing the rest from reference TRBV9 and TRBJ1-3, the complete variable domain is DSGVTQTPKHLITATGQRVTLRCSPRSGDLSVYWYQQSLDQGLQFLIQYYNGEERAKGNILERFSAQQFPDLHSELNLSSLELGDSALYFCASSAPQGAGNTIYFGEGSWLTVV.

The V and J genes are TRBV4-1 and TRBJ2-5; a possible D gene is TRBD1 (6 bases). Trimming pared 2 bases from V and 1 base from J, leaving 11 bases between. The CDR3 is made up of 15 amino acids. The germline V gene encodes CDR1 MGHRA and CDR2 YSYEKL. CDR3 in amino acids: CASSQPHRAQETQYF. In DNA form, the CDR3 reads TGCGCCAGCAGCCAACCACACAGGGCCCAAGAGACCCAGTACTTC.